This TCR beta chain was captured in a study of T cell responses to AZD1222 COVID-19 vaccine (dated by TCRdb to about 2021). As for the study more broadly: A total of 230 to 250 trial participants underwent TCR sequencing, of whom nearly 210 received two doses of AZD1222 and some 25 received two doses of the MenACWY control vaccine. Enrollment into the trials was organized by age into subgroups of 18-55, 56-69 and 70-plus years, and those subgroups contained roughly 140, 27 and 60 TCR-sequenced participants, respectively. What the work shows at the level of the full study, not this receptor alone: Epitopes outside the regions mutated in the B.1.351 and B.1.1.7 variants were reportedly recognized by nearly half of the unique spike-specific TCRs. CD4 TCRs associated with the vaccine covered the entire spike protein, and the dominant responses were in regions 160-218 and 743-854. No day 14 peak-response samples were available, so repertoires were characterized only after the peak T cell response. Conclusions about previously exposed vaccinees are limited because only a handful of AZD1222 recipients were SARS-CoV-2 seropositive at baseline. A significant rise in spike-specific TCR breadth and depth was observed after two AZD1222 doses relative to day 0 and relative to MenACWY recipients. In the small 56-69-year group, the increase in depth fell short of significance, most likely because of low power. Participants were mostly white British, with more females than males. The authors suggested clonal diversity may have been underestimated.

The CDR3 regions of human TCRbeta chains were subjected to immunosequencing. The paper's processing steps were these. TCRs in the repertoires were matched against a reference library of SARS-CoV-2-specific TCRs that had been generated with the MIRA antigen-specificity platform. Breadth was defined as the fraction of unique TCRs that were SARS-CoV-2-associated, and depth was defined as the fraction of total T cells that were SARS-CoV-2-associated. Each spike-specific TCR was assigned to its reactive spike region and to a CD4 or CD8 class using the MIRA data. Log10-transformed breadth and depth values were compared by one-way ANOVA with Sidak's multiple comparisons tests. TCRdb obtained this table from immuneACCESS and retained in-frame rearrangements with V and J assigned. These tables miss some clones; where compared with another copy, unresolved V genes account for less than half of the shortfall, and the remainder is unexplained. V and J calls and clone size come straight from that table; D and trimming were deduced from the DNA. This sample is represented by 180,000 or so clones; about 94% of them were singletons. The ten largest clones represent around 1% of the sample.

In light of the paper, this sample's time point label describes: about 28 days (+/-7) after the second vaccine dose. AZD1222 recipients with second doses at about 4 weeks or about 12 weeks were pooled, because spike-specific TCR depth and breadth did not differ between schedules. Vaccinee samples were obtained from the UK trials COV001 and COV002, which included a single-blind randomized controlled phase 2/3 trial of AZD1222 (ChAdOx1 nCoV-19) in healthy adults. For TCRbeta chain sequencing, PBMC samples were collected from trial participants at day 0 and at day 28 after the second dose. To note about this clone: The antigen this receptor binds is unknown. No base quality information exists; no much larger clone differs at one position.

Sequences LGHDT (CDR1) and YNNKEL (CDR2) are obtained from the germline V gene (reference sequence). Between the V and J ends, shortened by 4 bases and 0 bases respectively, the junction contains 22 bases. Including cysteine and phenylalanine, the CDR3 has 19 amino acids. Solely the CDR3 DNA is kept, with 57 bases framed from the first base. Sequenced here: peripheral blood, sampled 28 days after the second AZD1222 dose. This TCR came from an adult who received the AZD1222 COVID-19 vaccine. The chain is assembled from TRBV3-1 (or the pseudogene TRBV3-2) and TRBJ1-3; TRBD1 is possibly the D segment (5 matching bases). The CDR3 here reads CASSRGPPTYSSSGNTIYF. The DNA reads TGTGCCAGCAGCCGGGGCCCCCCCACGTACAGTAGCTCTGGAAACACCATATATTTT.